This TCR beta chain emerged from a study of T cells in Graves' hyperthyroidism and ophthalmopathy. The CDR3 regions of TCR beta were amplified from RNA transcripts. TCR CDR3 underwent first-round RT-PCR with the HTBI primer set. In TCRdb, the multiplex PCR reads were re-called with MiXCR into one record per CDR3 protein. The sample yields some 380,000 distinct CDR3 sequences, less than 15% seen once. PBMCs came from more than 9.5 ml fresh peripheral blood. J lost 7 bases, V lost 0 bases, and 4 bases had no gene match. The germline V gene encodes CDR1 SGHRS and CDR2 YFSETQ. The CDR3 is made up of 15 amino acids. In its sample, this clonotype was seen many times.

The chain is built from TRBV5-1 and TRBJ2-4; TRBD2 agrees at 10 bases. The receptor was derived from a man in his thirties or forties with Graves' hyperthyroidism that later progressed to Graves' ophthalmopathy. The source material was blood. The CDR3 nucleotides are TGCGCCAGCAGCTTGGGGACTAGCGGAGGGAACATTCAGTACTTC. Its protein product is CASSLGTSGGNIQYF. Variable domain in full (rest from reference TRBV5-1 and TRBJ2-4): KAGVTQTPRYLIKTRGQQVTLSCSPISGHRSVSWYQQTPGQGLQFLFEYFSETQRNKGNFPGRFSGRQFSNSRSEMNVSTLELGDSALYLCASSLGTSGGNIQYFGAGTRLSVL.